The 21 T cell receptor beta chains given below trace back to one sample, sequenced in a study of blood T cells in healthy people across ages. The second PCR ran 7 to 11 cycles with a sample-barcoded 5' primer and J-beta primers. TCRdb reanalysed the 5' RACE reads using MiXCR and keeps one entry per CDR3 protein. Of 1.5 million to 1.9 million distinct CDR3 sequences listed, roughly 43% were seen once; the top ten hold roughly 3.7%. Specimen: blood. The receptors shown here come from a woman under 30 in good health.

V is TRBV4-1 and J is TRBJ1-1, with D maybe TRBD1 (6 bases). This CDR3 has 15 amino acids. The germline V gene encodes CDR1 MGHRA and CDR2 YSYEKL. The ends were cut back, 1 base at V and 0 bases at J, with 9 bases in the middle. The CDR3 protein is CASSQGGQMNTEAFF. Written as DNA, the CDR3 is TGCGCCAGCAGCCAAGGGGGACAAATGAACACTGAAGCTTTCTTT.

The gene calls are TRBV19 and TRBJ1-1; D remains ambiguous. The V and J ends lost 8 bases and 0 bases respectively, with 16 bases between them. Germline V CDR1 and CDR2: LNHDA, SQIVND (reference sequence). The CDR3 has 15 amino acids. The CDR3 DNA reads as TGTGCCAGTTCGACCTCCGGGCCCCTGAACACTGAAGCTTTCTTT. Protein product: CASSTSGPLNTEAFF. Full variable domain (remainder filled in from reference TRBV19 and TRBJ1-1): DGGITQSPKYLFRKEGQNVTLSCEQNLNHDAMYWYRQDPGQGLRLIYYSQIVNDFQKGDIAEGYSVSREKKESFPLTVTSAQKNPTAFYLCASSTSGPLNTEAFFGQGTRLTVV.

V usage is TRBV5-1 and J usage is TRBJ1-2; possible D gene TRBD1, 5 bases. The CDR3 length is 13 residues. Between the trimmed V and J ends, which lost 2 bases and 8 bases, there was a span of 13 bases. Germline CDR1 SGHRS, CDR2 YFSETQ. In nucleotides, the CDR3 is TGCGCCAGCAGCTTCGGGAGGGACGCGGGCTACACCTTC. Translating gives CASSFGRDAGYTF.

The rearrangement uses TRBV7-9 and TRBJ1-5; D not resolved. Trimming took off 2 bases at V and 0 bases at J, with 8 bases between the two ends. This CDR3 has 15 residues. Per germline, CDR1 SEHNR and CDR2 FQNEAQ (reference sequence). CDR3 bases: TGTGCCAGCAGCTTAATGGGAAGTAGCAATCAGCCCCAGCATTTT. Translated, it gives CASSLMGSSNQPQHF. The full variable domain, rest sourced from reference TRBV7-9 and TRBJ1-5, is DTGVSQNPRHKITKRGQNVTFRCDPISEHNRLYWYRQTLGQGPEFLTYFQNEAQLEKSRLLSDRFSAERPKGSFSTLEIQRTEQGDSAMYLCASSLMGSSNQPQHFGDGTRLSIL.

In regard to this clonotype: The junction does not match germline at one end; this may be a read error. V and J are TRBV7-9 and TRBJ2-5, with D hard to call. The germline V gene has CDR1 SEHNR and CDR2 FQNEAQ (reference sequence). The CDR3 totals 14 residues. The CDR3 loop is CTSSVERRNNEQYF. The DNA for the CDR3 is TGTACCAGCAGCGTAGAACGGCGTAACAATGAGCAGTACTTC.

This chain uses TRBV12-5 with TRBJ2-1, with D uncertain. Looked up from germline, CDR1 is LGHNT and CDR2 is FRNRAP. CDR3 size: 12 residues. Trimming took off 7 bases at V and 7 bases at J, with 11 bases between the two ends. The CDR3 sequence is CASANLGNEQFF. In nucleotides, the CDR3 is TGTGCTAGTGCCAACCTAGGGAATGAGCAGTTCTTC. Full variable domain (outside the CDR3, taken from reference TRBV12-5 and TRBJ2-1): DARVTQTPRHKVTEMGQEVTMRCQPILGHNTVFWYRQTMMQGLELLAYFRNRAPLDDSGMPKDRFSAEMPDATLATLKIQPSEPRDSAVYFCASANLGNEQFFGPGTRLTVL.

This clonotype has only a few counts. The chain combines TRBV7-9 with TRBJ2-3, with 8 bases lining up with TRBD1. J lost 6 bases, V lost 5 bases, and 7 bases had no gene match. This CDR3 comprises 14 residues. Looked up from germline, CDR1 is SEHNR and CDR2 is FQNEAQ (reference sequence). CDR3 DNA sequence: TGTGCCAGCAGCACAATACAGGGGGACGATACGCAGTATTTT. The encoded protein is CASSTIQGDDTQYF.

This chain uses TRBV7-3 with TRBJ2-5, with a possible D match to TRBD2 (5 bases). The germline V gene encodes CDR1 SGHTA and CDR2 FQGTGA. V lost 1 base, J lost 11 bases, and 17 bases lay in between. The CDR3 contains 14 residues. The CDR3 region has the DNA TGTGCCAGCAGCTTAAGCCACCCGACTACGGAGCAGTACTTC. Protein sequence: CASSLSHPTTEQYF.

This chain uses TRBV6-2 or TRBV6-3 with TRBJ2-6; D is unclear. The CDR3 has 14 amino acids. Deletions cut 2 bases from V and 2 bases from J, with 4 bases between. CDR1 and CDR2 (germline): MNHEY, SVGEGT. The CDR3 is CASSYATGANVLTF. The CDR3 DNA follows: TGTGCCAGCAGTTACGCGACTGGGGCCAACGTCCTGACTTTC.

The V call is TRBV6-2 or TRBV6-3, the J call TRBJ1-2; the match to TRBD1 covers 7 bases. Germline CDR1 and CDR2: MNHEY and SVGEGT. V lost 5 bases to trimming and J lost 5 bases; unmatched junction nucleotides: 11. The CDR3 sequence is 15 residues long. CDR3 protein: CASSIRGQRRYGYTF. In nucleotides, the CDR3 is TGTGCCAGCAGTATTCGGGGACAGAGAAGGTATGGCTACACCTTC.

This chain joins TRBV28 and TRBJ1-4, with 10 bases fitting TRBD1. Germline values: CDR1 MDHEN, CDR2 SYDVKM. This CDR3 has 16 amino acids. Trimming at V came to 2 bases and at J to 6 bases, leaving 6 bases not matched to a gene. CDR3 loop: CASSLPTGTGDEKLFF. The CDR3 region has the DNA TGTGCCAGCAGTTTACCTACCGGGACAGGGGATGAAAAACTGTTTTTT.

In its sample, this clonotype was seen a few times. DNA of the CDR3: TGTGCCAGCAAAACTTCGGGGCGCAATCAGCCCCAGCATTTT. This encodes CASKTSGRNQPQHF. The chain recombines TRBV12-3 or TRBV12-4 with TRBJ1-5, with D tentatively TRBD1 (5 bases). The length of the CDR3 is 14 residues. V gave up 7 bases and J gave up 2 bases, with 12 bases separating them.

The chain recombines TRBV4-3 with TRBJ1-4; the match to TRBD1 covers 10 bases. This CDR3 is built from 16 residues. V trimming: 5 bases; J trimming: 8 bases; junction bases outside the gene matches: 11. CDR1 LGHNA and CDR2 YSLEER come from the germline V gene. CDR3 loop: CASSSFDRGPREKLFF. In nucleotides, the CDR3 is TGCGCCAGCAGCTCATTTGACAGGGGGCCCAGGGAAAAACTGTTTTTT.

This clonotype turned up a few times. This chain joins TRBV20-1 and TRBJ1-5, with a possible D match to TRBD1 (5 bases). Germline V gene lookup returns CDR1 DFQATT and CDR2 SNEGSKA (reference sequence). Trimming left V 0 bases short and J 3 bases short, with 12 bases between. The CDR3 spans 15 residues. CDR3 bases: TGCAGTGCTAGAGATCAGGACACCTACAATCAGCCCCAGCATTTT. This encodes CSARDQDTYNQPQHF.

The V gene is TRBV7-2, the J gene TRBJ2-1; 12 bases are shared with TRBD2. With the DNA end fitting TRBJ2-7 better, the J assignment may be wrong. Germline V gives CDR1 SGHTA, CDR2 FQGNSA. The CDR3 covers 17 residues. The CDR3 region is CASSLTSGGPPYNEQYF. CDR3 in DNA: TGTGCCAGCAGCTTGACTAGCGGGGGACCTCCCTACAATGAGCAGTACTTC.

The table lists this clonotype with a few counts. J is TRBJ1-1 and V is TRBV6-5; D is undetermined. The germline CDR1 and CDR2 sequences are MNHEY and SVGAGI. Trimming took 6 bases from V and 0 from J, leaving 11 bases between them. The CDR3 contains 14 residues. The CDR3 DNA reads TGTGCCAGCAGACCAGGACGGCTGAACACTGAAGCTTTCTTT. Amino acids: CASRPGRLNTEAFF.

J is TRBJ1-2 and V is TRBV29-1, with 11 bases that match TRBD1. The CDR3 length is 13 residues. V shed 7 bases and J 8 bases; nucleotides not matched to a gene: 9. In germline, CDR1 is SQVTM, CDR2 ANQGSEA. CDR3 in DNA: TGCAGCGCTCCTGGACAGGGGGCTAGAGGCTACACCTTC. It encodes CSAPGQGARGYTF.

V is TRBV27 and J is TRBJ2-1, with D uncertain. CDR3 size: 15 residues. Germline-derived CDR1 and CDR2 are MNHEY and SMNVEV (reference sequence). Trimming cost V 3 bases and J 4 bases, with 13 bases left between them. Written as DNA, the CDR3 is TGTGCCAGCAGTTTGTACGGAGAACCATACAATGAGCAGTTCTTC. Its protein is CASSLYGEPYNEQFF.

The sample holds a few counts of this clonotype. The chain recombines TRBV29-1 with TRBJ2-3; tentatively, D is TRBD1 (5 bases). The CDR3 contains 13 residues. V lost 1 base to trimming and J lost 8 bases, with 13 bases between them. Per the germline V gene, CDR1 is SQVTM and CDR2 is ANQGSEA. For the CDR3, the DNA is TGCAGCGTTGAAGGGATGAATAGGGGTACGCAGTATTTT. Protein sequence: CSVEGMNRGTQYF.

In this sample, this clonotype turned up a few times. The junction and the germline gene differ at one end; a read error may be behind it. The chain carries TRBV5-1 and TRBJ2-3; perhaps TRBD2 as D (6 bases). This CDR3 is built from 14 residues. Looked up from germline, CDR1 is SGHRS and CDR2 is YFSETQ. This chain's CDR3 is CASSLAGSTDKQYF. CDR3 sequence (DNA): TGCGCCAGCAGCTTGGCCGGGAGTACGGATAAGCAGTATTTT.

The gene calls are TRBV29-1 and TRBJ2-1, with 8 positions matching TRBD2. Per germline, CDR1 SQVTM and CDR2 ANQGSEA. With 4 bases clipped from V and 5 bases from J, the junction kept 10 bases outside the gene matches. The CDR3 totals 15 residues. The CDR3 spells CSVGRTSNRNNEQFF. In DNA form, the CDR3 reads TGCAGCGTTGGACGGACTAGCAACCGGAACAATGAGCAGTTCTTC.